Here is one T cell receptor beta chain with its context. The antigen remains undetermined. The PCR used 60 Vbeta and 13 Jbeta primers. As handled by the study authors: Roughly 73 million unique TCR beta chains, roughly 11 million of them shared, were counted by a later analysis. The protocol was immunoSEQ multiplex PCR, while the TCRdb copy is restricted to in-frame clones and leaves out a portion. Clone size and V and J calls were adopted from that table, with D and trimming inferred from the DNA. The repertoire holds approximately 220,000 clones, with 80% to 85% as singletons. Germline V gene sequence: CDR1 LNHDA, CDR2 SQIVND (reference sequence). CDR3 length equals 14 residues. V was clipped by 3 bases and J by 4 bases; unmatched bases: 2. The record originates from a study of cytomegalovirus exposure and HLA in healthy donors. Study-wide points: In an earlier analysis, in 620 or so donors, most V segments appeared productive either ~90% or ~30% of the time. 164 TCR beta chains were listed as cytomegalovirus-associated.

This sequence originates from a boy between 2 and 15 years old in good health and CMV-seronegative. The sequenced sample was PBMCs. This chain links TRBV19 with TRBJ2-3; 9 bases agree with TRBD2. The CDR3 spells CASSMGGGADTQYF. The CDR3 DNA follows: TGTGCCAGTAGTATGGGCGGGGGGGCAGATACGCAGTATTTT.